The rows below give T cell receptor beta chains drawn from one sample of a study of blood T cell repertoires in COVID-19. Measured with immunoSEQ multiplex PCR; TCRdb has only the in-frame clones, and not every one. The table shows around 170,000 clones, with more than 70% occurring only once. Sequencing was done on a sample of PBMCs or T cells enriched from blood (not recorded which). Receptor source: a woman aged 25-40 years who had recovered from COVID-19. The CDR3 runs from the conserved cysteine through the conserved F or W. D genes are given only for firm matches. Some rows have no size entry. The others give once, few or many, or a class for an expanded clone.

V gene	clone size	J gene	D gene	CDR3 protein	CDR3 DNA
TRBV5-1	NA	TRBJ2-5	NA	CASSRGETQYF	TGCGCCAGCAGTAGAGGGGAGACCCAGTACTTC
TRBV18	once	TRBJ2-1	TRBD1	CASSPDRASYNEQFF	TGTGCCAGCTCTCCGGACAGGGCCTCCTACAATGAGCAGTTCTTC
TRBV4-2	NA	TRBJ2-1	NA	CASSPFQGLGGEHEQFF	TGTGCCAGCAGCCCTTTTCAAGGGCTAGGGGGGGAGCATGAGCAGTTCTTC
TRBV29-1	few	TRBJ2-1	TRBD1	CSVGWTGENEQFF	TGCAGCGTTGGTTGGACAGGGGAAAATGAGCAGTTCTTC
TRBV28	NA	TRBJ1-3	TRBD1	CASSLATPYRGGNTIYF	TGTGCCAGCAGTTTAGCAACGCCATACAGGGGTGGAAACACCATATATTTT
TRBV4-1	NA	TRBJ2-7	TRBD2	CASSPLGLAGNYEQYF	TGCGCCAGCAGCCCTCTAGGACTAGCGGGAAACTACGAGCAGTACTTC
TRBV28	NA	TRBJ1-2	TRBD1	CASTPDRAGYTF	TGTGCCAGCACCCCCGACAGGGCTGGCTACACCTTC
TRBV7-9	NA	TRBJ2-1	TRBD2	CASSPPSGSIYNEQFF	TGTGCCAGCAGCCCCCCTAGCGGGAGTATTTACAATGAGCAGTTCTTC
TRBV7-9	NA	TRBJ1-6	NA	CASSFTTGSSPLHF	TGTGCCAGCAGCTTTACGACCGGGAGTTCACCCCTCCACTTT
TRBV3-1/TRBV3-2	NA	TRBJ1-5	TRBD1	CASSQELPGGISGDQPQHF	TGTGCCAGCAGCCAAGAGCTGCCAGGGGGTATATCGGGGGATCAGCCCCAGCATTTT
TRBV27	NA	TRBJ2-1	TRBD2	CASWDSGSGNEQFF	TGTGCCTCTTGGGATAGCGGGAGCGGCAATGAGCAGTTCTTC
TRBV5-1	NA	TRBJ2-7	TRBD1	CASSLGGQGREQYF	TGCGCCAGCAGCTTGGGGGGACAGGGGAGGGAGCAGTACTTC
TRBV9	NA	TRBJ2-7	TRBD2	CASSVDLAEAYEQYF	TGTGCCAGCAGCGTAGACCTAGCGGAGGCCTACGAGCAGTACTTC
TRBV7-2	NA	TRBJ1-1	NA	CASSYPTENTEAFF	TGTGCCAGCAGCTACCCGACAGAGAACACTGAAGCTTTCTTT
TRBV7-8	few	TRBJ2-5	TRBD1	CASSSRRGLQETQYF	TGTGCCAGCAGCTCCCGCAGGGGGCTTCAAGAGACCCAGTACTTC
TRBV7-3	NA	TRBJ2-3	NA	CASSPGSTDTQYF	TGTGCCAGCAGCCCGGGGAGCACAGATACGCAGTATTTT
TRBV7-9	NA	TRBJ2-3	TRBD2	CASKAGGSTDTQYF	TGTGCCAGCAAGGCGGGAGGGTCCACAGATACGCAGTATTTT
TRBV5-1	few	TRBJ2-6	TRBD2	CASSLRGELFSGANVLTF	TGCGCCAGCAGCTTGCGGGGGGAACTCTTCTCTGGGGCCAACGTCCTGACTTTC
TRBV20-1	NA	TRBJ2-7	NA	CSASIPGHFSYEQYF	TGCAGTGCTAGTATCCCGGGACATTTCTCCTACGAGCAGTACTTC
TRBV4-1	NA	TRBJ1-1	NA	CASSQDPGMRSEAFF	TGCGCCAGCAGCCAAGATCCGGGTATGAGGTCTGAAGCTTTCTTT